What follows describes a single T cell receptor beta chain. What it recognizes is unknown. Assay used: immunoSEQ multiplex PCR; TCRdb lists only in-frame clones, some missing. The table includes some 120,000 clones, 84% detected once. The data belong to a study of T cell responses to AZD1222 COVID-19 vaccine. Notes on the study in general: Among the donors, most were white British and more were female, and clonal diversity was possibly underestimated.

Looked up from germline, CDR1 is SGHTA and CDR2 is FQGNSA. Trimming removed 4 bases from V and 10 bases from J; junction bases left unmatched: 4. CDR3 length: 14 residues. The sequencing used peripheral blood, collected on day 0 of AZD1222 vaccination. The chain uses TRBV7-2 and TRBJ1-6; 10 bases match TRBD1. This TCR was recovered from an adult in good health. The CDR3 spells CASSSRDRGSPLHF. CDR3 coding DNA: TGTGCCAGCAGCTCCCGGGACAGGGGATCACCCCTCCACTTT.